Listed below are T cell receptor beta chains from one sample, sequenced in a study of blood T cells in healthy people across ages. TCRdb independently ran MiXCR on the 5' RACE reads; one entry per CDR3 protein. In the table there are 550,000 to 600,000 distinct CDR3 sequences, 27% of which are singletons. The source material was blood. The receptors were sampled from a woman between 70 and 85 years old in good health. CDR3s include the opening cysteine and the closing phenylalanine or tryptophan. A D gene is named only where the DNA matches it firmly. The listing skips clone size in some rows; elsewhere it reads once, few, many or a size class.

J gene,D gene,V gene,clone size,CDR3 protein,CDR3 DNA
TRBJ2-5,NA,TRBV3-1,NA,CASSYVRGGETQYF,TGTGCCAGCAGCTACGTACGAGGGGGAGAGACCCAGTACTTC
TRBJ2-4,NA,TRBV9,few,CASSQTKENIQYF,TGTGCCAGCAGCCAGACCAAGGAAAACATTCAGTACTTC
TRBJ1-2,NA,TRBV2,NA,CASSEAFARYGYTF,TGTGCCAGCAGTGAAGCGTTCGCGAGGTATGGCTACACCTTC
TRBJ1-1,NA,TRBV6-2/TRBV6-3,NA,CASRDPQGNTEAFF,TGTGCCAGCAGAGACCCACAGGGGAACACTGAAGCTTTCTTT
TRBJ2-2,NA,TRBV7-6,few,CASSPESGELFF,TGTGCCAGCAGCCCGGAAAGCGGGGAGCTGTTTTTT
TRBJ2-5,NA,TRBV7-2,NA,CASSLSGLTFQETQYF,TGTGCCAGCAGCTTATCGGGGTTAACCTTCCAAGAGACCCAGTACTTC
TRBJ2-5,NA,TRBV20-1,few,CSATQDPAQYF,TGCAGTGCTACCCAAGACCCGGCCCAGTACTTC
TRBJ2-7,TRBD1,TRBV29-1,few,CSVGRQGLEQYF,TGCAGCGTTGGTAGACAGGGGCTCGAGCAGTACTTC
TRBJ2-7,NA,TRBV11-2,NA,CASSRTADSYEQYF,TGTGCCAGCAGCAGGACTGCCGATTCCTACGAGCAGTACTTC
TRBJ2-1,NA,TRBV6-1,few,CASSGVDSYNEQFF,TGTGCCAGCTCAGGTGTAGACTCCTACAATGAGCAGTTCTTC
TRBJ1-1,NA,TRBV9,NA,CASSVESGVGAVAFF,TGTGCCAGCAGCGTAGAATCAGGGGTGGGGGCTGTAGCTTTCTTT
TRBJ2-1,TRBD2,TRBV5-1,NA,CASSAASGGAIHEQFF,TGCGCCAGCAGCGCCGCTAGCGGGGGGGCCATCCATGAGCAGTTCTTC
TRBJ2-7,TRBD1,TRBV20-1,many,CSANRRTGGEQYF,TGCAGTGCCAACCGCCGGACAGGCGGCGAGCAGTACTTC
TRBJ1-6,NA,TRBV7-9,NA,CASSPPGSSNSPLHF,TGTGCCAGCAGCCCCCCGGGGTCGAGTAATTCACCCCTCCACTTT
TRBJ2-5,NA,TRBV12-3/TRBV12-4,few,CASSSPGRHQETQYF,TGTGCCAGCAGTTCCCCGGGACGGCACCAAGAGACCCAGTACTTC
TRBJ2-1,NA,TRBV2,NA,CASSSWEVQFF,TGTGCCAGCAGCAGTTGGGAAGTGCAGTTCTTC
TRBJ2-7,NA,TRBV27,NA,CASSFRQGIHEQYF,TGTGCCAGCAGTTTTCGTCAGGGGATCCACGAGCAGTACTTC
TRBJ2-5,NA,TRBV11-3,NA,CASLGGRTEETQYF,TGTGCCAGCTTAGGCGGACGTACCGAAGAGACCCAGTACTTC
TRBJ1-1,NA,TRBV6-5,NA,CASSYRWYTEAFF,TGTGCCAGCAGTTACCGGTGGTACACTGAAGCTTTCTTT
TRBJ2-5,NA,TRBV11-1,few,CASSPRTAVGQETQYF,TGTGCCAGCAGCCCTCGGACAGCGGTTGGCCAAGAGACCCAGTACTTC
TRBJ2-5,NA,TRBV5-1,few,CASSNGVVGETQYF,TGCGCCAGCAGCAACGGGGTCGTGGGAGAGACCCAGTACTTC
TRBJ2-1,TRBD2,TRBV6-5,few,CASSYSSSGGPRNEQFF,TGTGCCAGCAGTTATTCTTCTAGCGGGGGGCCGCGGAATGAGCAGTTCTTC
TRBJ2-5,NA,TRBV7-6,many,CASSLGSWRETQYF,TGTGCCAGCAGCTTAGGTAGCTGGAGGGAGACCCAGTACTTC
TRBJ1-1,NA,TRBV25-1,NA,CASSDSPPFTEAFF,TGTGCCAGCAGTGATTCCCCCCCCTTCACTGAAGCTTTCTTT
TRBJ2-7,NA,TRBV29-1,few,CSVLAGRGFYEQYF,TGCAGCGTTCTTGCGGGGAGGGGGTTTTACGAGCAGTACTTC
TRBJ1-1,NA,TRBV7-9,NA,CASSLEPRTEAFF,TGTGCCAGCAGCTTAGAGCCGAGGACTGAAGCTTTCTTT
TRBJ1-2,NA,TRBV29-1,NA,CSVGDGVNYGYTF,TGCAGCGTGGGGGACGGGGTTAACTATGGCTACACCTTC
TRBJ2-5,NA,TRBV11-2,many,CASSFLTDQETQYF,TGTGCCAGCAGCTTTTTGACAGACCAAGAGACCCAGTACTTC
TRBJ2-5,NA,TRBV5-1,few,CASSLRVEGETQYF,TGCGCCAGCAGCTTGAGGGTAGAGGGAGAGACCCAGTACTTC
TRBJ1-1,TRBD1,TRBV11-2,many,CASRLKAGTGYMNTEAFF,TGTGCCAGCAGATTAAAAGCCGGGACAGGGTACATGAACACTGAAGCTTTCTTT
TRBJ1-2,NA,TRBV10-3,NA,CAISEDTNYGYTF,TGTGCCATCAGTGAGGATACCAACTATGGCTACACCTTC
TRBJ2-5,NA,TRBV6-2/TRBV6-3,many,CARDRKSGYF,TGTGCCAGGGATCGCAAGAGTGGGTACTTC
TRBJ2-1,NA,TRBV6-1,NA,CASSERGGWNNEQFF,TGTGCCAGCAGTGAACGTGGGGGCTGGAACAATGAGCAGTTCTTC
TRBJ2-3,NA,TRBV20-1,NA,CSARRDFYHTDTQYF,TGCAGTGCACGCCGGGACTTCTACCACACAGATACGCAGTATTTT
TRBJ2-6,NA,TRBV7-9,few,CASSETGPGANVLTF,TGTGCCAGCAGCGAAACAGGCCCTGGGGCCAACGTCCTGACTTTC
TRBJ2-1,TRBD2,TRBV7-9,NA,CASSFSGGLYNEQFF,TGTGCCAGCAGCTTTAGCGGGGGACTCTACAATGAGCAGTTCTTC
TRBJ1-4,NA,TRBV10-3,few,CAISGGTTEKLFF,TGTGCCATCAGTGGAGGGACAACCGAAAAACTGTTTTTT
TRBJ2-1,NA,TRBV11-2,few,CASSLRTRQFF,TGTGCCAGCAGCTTACGCACCCGGCAGTTCTTC
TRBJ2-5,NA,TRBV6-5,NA,CASRNWETQYF,TGTGCCAGCAGAAATTGGGAGACCCAGTACTTC
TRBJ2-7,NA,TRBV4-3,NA,CASSQIHGQSYSYEQYF,TGCGCCAGCAGCCAAATCCATGGACAGTCCTACTCCTACGAGCAGTACTTC
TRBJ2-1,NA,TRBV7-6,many,CASSSVQGGSNEQFF,TGTGCCAGCAGCTCTGTCCAGGGTGGTTCCAATGAGCAGTTCTTC
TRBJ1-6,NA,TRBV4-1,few,CASSQEPGRTRYYNSPLHF,TGCGCCAGCAGCCAAGAACCAGGGAGGACACGGTACTATAATTCACCCCTCCACTTT
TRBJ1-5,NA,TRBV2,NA,CAGGGDIKRDQPQHF,TGTGCCGGCGGTGGAGATATCAAGCGGGATCAGCCCCAGCATTTT
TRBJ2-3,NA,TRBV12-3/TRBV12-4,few,CAGSLQGENLDTQYF,TGTGCCGGCAGTTTACAAGGGGAGAATTTGGATACGCAGTATTTT
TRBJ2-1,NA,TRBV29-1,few,CSVEGGGGYSYNEQFF,TGCAGCGTTGAAGGGGGCGGGGGCTACTCCTACAATGAGCAGTTCTTC
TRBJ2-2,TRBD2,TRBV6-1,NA,CASSDNAGGNTGELFF,TGTGCCAGCAGTGATAATGCGGGGGGGAACACCGGGGAGCTGTTTTTT
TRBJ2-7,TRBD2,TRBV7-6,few,CASSLQRGGLSSQYF,TGTGCCAGCAGCTTGCAGCGGGGGGGCCTCTCGTCGCAGTACTTC
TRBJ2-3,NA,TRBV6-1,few,CASSERRASTDTQYF,TGTGCCAGCAGTGAACGCAGGGCAAGCACAGATACGCAGTATTTT
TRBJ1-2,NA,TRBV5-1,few,CASSLGDRGLYTF,TGCGCCAGCAGCTTGGGCGATAGGGGCCTCTACACCTTC
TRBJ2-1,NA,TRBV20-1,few,CSARGGGQAYNEQFF,TGCAGTGCTAGAGGGGGAGGTCAGGCCTACAATGAGCAGTTCTTC